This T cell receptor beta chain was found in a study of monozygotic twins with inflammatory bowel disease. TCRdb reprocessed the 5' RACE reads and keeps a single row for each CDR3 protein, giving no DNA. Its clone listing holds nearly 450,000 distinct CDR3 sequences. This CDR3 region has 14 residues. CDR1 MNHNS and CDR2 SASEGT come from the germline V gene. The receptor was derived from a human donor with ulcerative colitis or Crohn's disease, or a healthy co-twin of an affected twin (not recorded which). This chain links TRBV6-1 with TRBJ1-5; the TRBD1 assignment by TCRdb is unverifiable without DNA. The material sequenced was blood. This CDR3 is CASRMGQGDQPQHF.